This TCR beta chain derives from a study of OX40 agonist ivuxolimab in advanced cancers. Study as a whole: The study reported partial responses in three patients: one hepatocellular carcinoma, two cutaneous melanoma.

The V and J ends lost 2 bases and 12 bases respectively, with 8 bases between them. CDR1 and CDR2 (germline): SGHTA, FQGNSA. This CDR3 is 12 amino acids long. Notes on this clone: The antigen is undetermined.

Findings of the study overall: Partial responders receiving 0.1-3.0 mg/kg showed among the lowest clonal expansion.

Clones were sequenced by immunoSEQ multiplex PCR, and TCRdb holds only the in-frame ones, with some missing. The sample lists 40,000 to 60,000 clones; roughly nine tenths were seen once. This clonotype was sampled from an adult with an advanced solid tumor such as melanoma, head and neck, liver or kidney cancer. The chain has TRBV7-2 and TRBJ1-6; tentatively, D is TRBD1 (5 bases). Specimen: CD4+ or CD8+ T cells sorted from blood, collected in a trial of the OX40 agonist ivuxolimab. The CDR3 sequence is CASSLTGRPLHF. Written as DNA, the CDR3 is TGTGCCAGCAGCTTAACAGGCCGACCCCTCCACTTT. The whole variable domain, filled in from reference TRBV7-2 and TRBJ1-6, reads GAGVSQSPSNKVTEKGKDVELRCDPISGHTALYWYRQSLGQGLEFLIYFQGNSAPDKSGLPSDRFSAERTGGSVSTLTIQRTQQEDSAVYLCASSLTGRPLHFGNGTRLTVT.